This T cell receptor (beta chain) was captured by sequencing in a study of blood T cell repertoires in COVID-19. Study background: Some COVID-19 samples were acute and others convalescent; all came from the United States, Italy and Spain. The cDNA or gDNA used as material had been derived from T cells, B-cell-depleted T cells, or PBMCs.

The CDR3 length is 15 residues. The germline CDR1 and CDR2 sequences are MNHEY and SVGAGI. V was pared by 6 bases and J by 0 bases, with 4 bases of the junction left unmatched. Clones were read by immunoSEQ multiplex PCR, and TCRdb kept only the in-frame ones, dropping some. The top ten clones hold about 6% of a sample with approximately 240,000 clones, 87% of them seen once. Adults between roughly 18 and 100 years of age took part from about two dozen US areas. Clinical history reported by participants formed the basis on which cohorts were assigned. The rearrangement uses TRBV6-5 and TRBJ1-5; 8 nucleotides match TRBD1. The sequenced material came from PBMCs or T cells enriched from blood (not recorded which). This receptor was obtained from a woman aged 25 to 39 with acute COVID-19. CDR3: CASRVTGDSNQPQHF. The DNA for the CDR3 is TGTGCCAGCAGAGTGACAGGGGATAGCAATCAGCCCCAGCATTTT.